The 29 T cell receptor beta chains below were found in one sample sequenced in a study of cytomegalovirus exposure and HLA in healthy donors. Amplification used 60 Vbeta primers and 13 Jbeta primers. TCRdb's table, derived via immunoSEQ multiplex PCR, lists solely in-frame clones and lacks some. This table has about 180,000 clones, 60% to 80% appearing once. Sequencing was carried out using PBMCs. These receptors were taken from a man aged 60 to 69 in good health and CMV-seronegative.

The chain uses TRBV19 and TRBJ1-1, with TRBD1 matching 7 bases. With V trimmed by 6 bases and J by 0 bases, 4 bases remained unmatched. The germline gives CDR1 LNHDA, CDR2 SQIVND (reference sequence). There are 14 residues in the CDR3. The CDR3 protein is CASRATGMNTEAFF. DNA for the CDR3: TGTGCCAGTAGAGCGACAGGGATGAACACTGAAGCTTTCTTT.

This clone was recorded a few times. The chain is built from TRBV15 and TRBJ1-2, with D possibly TRBD1 on 6 matching bases. Trimming took 3 bases from V and 7 from J, leaving 12 bases between them. This CDR3 has 13 amino acids. CDR1 and CDR2 from the germline V gene are LNHNV and YYDKDF (reference sequence). CDR3 loop: CATSRNRDGGYTF. The CDR3 region has the DNA TGTGCCACCAGCAGGAACAGGGACGGTGGCTACACCTTC.

The chain has TRBV9 and TRBJ1-3; 8 nucleotides agree with TRBD1. The V gene's germline CDR1 is SGDLS and CDR2 YYNGEE. The V and J ends lost 0 bases and 2 bases, in that order; junction bases with no gene match: 1. The CDR3 runs to 15 residues. The DNA for the CDR3 is TGTGCCAGCAGCGTAGCGACAGGGGCTGGAAACACCATATATTTT. The encoded protein is CASSVATGAGNTIYF.

The chain uses TRBV7-9 and TRBJ2-2; 10 bases match TRBD1. CDR3 length: 15 residues. Looked up from germline, CDR1 is SEHNR and CDR2 is FQNEAQ (reference sequence). V trimming: 5 bases; J trimming: 4 bases; junction bases outside the gene matches: 4. This chain's CDR3 is CASSTRDRGTGELFF. CDR3 DNA: TGTGCCAGCAGCACCCGGGACAGGGGCACCGGGGAGCTGTTTTTT. The full variable domain, its missing parts supplied by reference TRBV7-9 and TRBJ2-2, is DTGVSQNPRHKITKRGQNVTFRCDPISEHNRLYWYRQTLGQGPEFLTYFQNEAQLEKSRLLSDRFSAERPKGSFSTLEIQRTEQGDSAMYLCASSTRDRGTGELFFGEGSRLTVL.

The chain employs TRBV29-1 and TRBJ2-5; 10 positions match TRBD1. The DNA end lines up better with TRBJ2-7; the J call may be wrong. Germline CDR1 and CDR2: SQVTM and ANQGSEA. The CDR3 contains 14 residues. CDR3 residues: CSVEGGGDRGEQYF. The CDR3 DNA reads TGCAGCGTTGAAGGGGGCGGGGACAGGGGCGAGCAGTACTTC.

This clone appeared a single time. The V gene is TRBV28, the J gene TRBJ1-1, with a possible D match to TRBD1 (6 bases). Between the trimmed V and J ends, which lost 3 bases and 1 base, there was a span of 9 bases. There are 14 residues in the CDR3. Germline V gene data show CDR1 as MDHEN and CDR2 as SYDVKM. The CDR3 loop is CASSFRGRNTEAFF. In DNA form, the CDR3 reads TGTGCCAGCAGTTTCAGGGGCCGGAACACTGAAGCTTTCTTT.

The J gene is TRBJ2-3, the V gene TRBV15; D might be TRBD1 (6 bases). This CDR3 is built from 16 residues. Germline CDR1 reads LNHNV; CDR2 reads YYDKDF (reference sequence). The V end lost 0 bases, the J end lost 6 bases, and 16 bases lay between the germline ends. This chain's CDR3 is CATSRDRTGYVDTQYF. The CDR3 DNA follows: TGTGCCACCAGCAGAGATAGAACAGGGTATGTGGATACGCAGTATTTT. Complete variable domain (other parts from reference TRBV15 and TRBJ2-3): DAMVIQNPRYQVTQFGKPVTLSCSQTLNHNVMYWYQQKSSQAPKLLFHYYDKDFNNEADTPDNFQSRRPNTSFCFLDIRSPGLGDTAMYLCATSRDRTGYVDTQYFGPGTRLTVL.

This chain joins TRBV7-9 and TRBJ1-1; TRBD1 matches at 8 bases. Germline loops: CDR1 SEHNR, CDR2 FQNEAQ (reference sequence). V dropped 0 bases and J dropped 10; count of bases not matched to a gene: 10. The CDR3 consists of 15 residues. In nucleotides, the CDR3 is TGTGCCAGCAGCTTAGCGCGACAGGGGCCCCTGAGAGCTTTCTTT. This translates into CASSLARQGPLRAFF.

The gene calls are TRBV5-1 and TRBJ2-1, with TRBD2 matching 9 bases. V lost 0 bases, J lost 7 bases, and 2 bases stayed unmatched. CDR3 length equals 14 residues. The germline gives CDR1 SGHRS, CDR2 YFSETQ. The CDR3 coding sequence is TGCGCCAGCAGCTTGGGACTAGCGGTGAATGAGCAGTTCTTC. Encoded protein: CASSLGLAVNEQFF.

This clone was recorded a few times. The genes are TRBV25-1 and TRBJ1-1, with TRBD1 identical over 7 bases. The CDR3 has 14 amino acids. V trimming: 4 bases; J trimming: 1 base; junction bases outside the gene matches: 3. CDR1 and CDR2 (germline): MGHDK, SYGVNS. The CDR3 DNA sequence: TGTGCCAGCAGTGCGGGACAGACGAACACTGAAGCTTTCTTT. Translating it yields CASSAGQTNTEAFF.

The genes are TRBV7-9 and TRBJ2-7; D unresolved. The CDR3 extends over 13 amino acids. Per the germline V gene, CDR1 is SEHNR and CDR2 is FQNEAQ (reference sequence). V lost 4 bases to trimming and J lost 2 bases, with 9 bases between them. CDR3 amino acids: CASSSWAAYEQYF. In nucleotides, the CDR3 is TGTGCCAGCAGCTCCTGGGCAGCCTACGAGCAGTACTTC.

The chain uses TRBV28 and TRBJ2-2, with 7 bases that match TRBD2. V shed 3 bases and J 8 bases; nucleotides not matched to a gene: 6. CDR3 size: 14 residues. The germline gives CDR1 MDHEN, CDR2 SYDVKM. The CDR3 loop is CASSFTAREGELFF. CDR3 nucleotides: TGTGCCAGCAGTTTTACCGCGCGGGAGGGGGAGCTGTTTTTT.

The genes are TRBV30 and TRBJ2-7; TRBD2 matches at 7 bases. The V gene end was trimmed by 8 bases and the J gene end by 4 bases; junction bases not matched to a gene: 14. The CDR3 is 14 residues long. Germline CDR1 and CDR2: GTSNPN and SVGIG (reference sequence). The chain's CDR3 is CAGIFIGRRYEQYF. In nucleotides, the CDR3 is TGTGCCGGTATTTTTATCGGGAGGCGGTACGAGCAGTACTTC. Full variable domain (outside the CDR3, taken from reference TRBV30 and TRBJ2-7): SQTIHQWPATLVQPVGSPLSLECTVEGTSNPNLYWYRQAAGRGLQLLFYSVGIGQISSEVPQNLSASRPQDRQFILSSKKLLLSDSGFYLCAGIFIGRRYEQYFGPGTRLTVT.

V usage is TRBV10-2 and J usage is TRBJ1-2, with unresolved D. The CDR3 length is 12 residues. Trimming removed 6 bases at V and 6 bases at J, with 11 bases between. Germline V gene data show CDR1 as WSHSY and CDR2 as SAAADI. CDR3 loop: CASRGAPDGYTF. DNA for the CDR3: TGCGCCAGCAGGGGCGCCCCGGATGGCTACACCTTC.

This sequence joins TRBV10-3 and TRBJ2-2; maybe TRBD2 (6 bases). Germline CDR1 ENHRY, CDR2 SYGVKD. Trimming cost V 7 bases and J 2 bases, with 17 bases left between them. The CDR3 contains 16 residues. The CDR3 here is CAIMSSAGPNTGELFF. CDR3 coding DNA: TGTGCCATCATGTCTAGCGCGGGACCCAACACCGGGGAGCTGTTTTTT.

V and J are TRBV15 and TRBJ2-7, with TRBD2 as a possible D gene (6 bases). In germline, CDR1 is LNHNV, CDR2 YYDKDF (reference sequence). The CDR3 sequence is 17 residues long. The V gene lost 5 bases and the J gene lost 3 bases, with 23 bases spanning the gap. CDR3 loop: CATSSRGAGRQSYEQYF. The CDR3, as DNA: TGTGCCACCAGCTCACGTGGAGCGGGTAGACAAAGCTACGAGCAGTACTTC.

The chain employs TRBV9 and TRBJ2-5; 12 bases are shared with TRBD1. The CDR3 sequence is 16 residues long. The V gene's germline CDR1 is SGDLS and CDR2 YYNGEE. V gave up 4 bases and J gave up 3 bases; unmatched junction bases: 7. CDR3 sequence reads: CASSSPGQGAKETQYF. CDR3 nucleotide sequence: TGTGCCAGCAGCTCGCCGGGACAGGGGGCAAAAGAGACCCAGTACTTC.

CDR3 protein: CASSLGSPLLAGGPGELFF. The CDR3 DNA follows: TGTGCCAGCAGCTTGGGCTCGCCCCTACTAGCGGGGGGGCCCGGGGAGCTGTTTTTT. The chain recombines TRBV5-4 with TRBJ2-2; the match to TRBD2 covers 13 bases. Germline assignment: CDR1 SGHNT and CDR2 YYREEE (reference sequence). The V segment lost 0 bases and the J segment 6 bases; nucleotides outside the gene matches: 11. The CDR3 sequence is 19 residues long.

V is TRBV5-4 and J is TRBJ1-2; D unclear. The germline V gene encodes CDR1 SGHNT and CDR2 YYREEE (reference sequence). The CDR3 sequence is 11 residues long. Trimming pared 4 bases from V and 8 bases from J, leaving 9 bases between. Here the CDR3 reads CASSREGGYTF. In nucleotides, the CDR3 is TGTGCCAGCAGCCGAGAGGGAGGCTACACCTTC.

The genes are TRBV14 and TRBJ2-2; 8 nucleotides match TRBD2. There are 17 residues in the CDR3. V lost 1 base, J lost 1 base, and 5 bases stayed unmatched. CDR1 and CDR2 from the germline V gene are SGHDN and FVKESK. CDR3 residues: CASSQVAAGVNTGELFF. CDR3 DNA sequence: TGTGCCAGCAGCCAAGTCGCAGCGGGAGTGAACACCGGGGAGCTGTTTTTT.

The CDR3 coding sequence is TGTGCCAGCAGCCAAGAGGCTAGCGGAAATTTCTACGAGCAGTACTTC. The encoded protein is CASSQEASGNFYEQYF. The chain employs TRBV4-2 and TRBJ2-7; TRBD2 matches 7 bases. J lost 3 bases, V lost 0 bases, and 8 bases had no gene match. The CDR3 loop spans 16 amino acids. Germline loops: CDR1 LGHNA, CDR2 YNFKEQ.

This sequence joins TRBV9 and TRBJ2-1; 13 positions agree with TRBD2. The CDR3 runs 14 residues. V lost 4 bases, J lost 8 bases, and 3 bases stayed unmatched. Germline CDR1 SGDLS, CDR2 YYNGEE. CDR3 amino acids: CASSQGLAGYEQFF. DNA for the CDR3: TGTGCCAGCAGCCAGGGACTAGCGGGGTATGAGCAGTTCTTC.

This sequence joins TRBV5-1 and TRBJ2-6, with 9 bases fitting TRBD1. In germline, CDR1 is SGHRS, CDR2 YFSETQ. V lost 6 bases, J lost 2 bases, and 9 bases stayed unmatched. The CDR3 is 17 amino acids. The CDR3 nucleotides are TGCGCCAGCATGAAGGGGACAGGGAGAGCTGGGGCCAACGTCCTGACTTTC. Translated: CASMKGTGRAGANVLTF.

The rearrangement uses TRBV7-9 and TRBJ1-1; D may be TRBD1 (6 bases). Trimming stripped 1 base from V and 3 bases from J, with 12 bases between. Per germline, CDR1 SEHNR and CDR2 FQNEAQ (reference sequence). This CDR3 region has 15 residues. DNA for the CDR3: TGTGCCAGCAGCTTAGATACAGGGTCCCACACTGAAGCTTTCTTT. This codes for CASSLDTGSHTEAFF.

The rearrangement uses TRBV5-8 and TRBJ1-1, with 8 nucleotides matching TRBD1. This CDR3 is built from 14 residues. V gave up 4 bases and J gave up 3 bases; unmatched junction bases: 5. Germline V gene data show CDR1 as SGHTS and CDR2 as YDEGEE. CDR3 residues: CASSKDRAYTEAFF. The CDR3 DNA is TGTGCCAGCAGCAAGGACAGGGCGTACACTGAAGCTTTCTTT.

The V call is TRBV10-3, the J call TRBJ1-5, with D possibly being TRBD1 (5 bases). Germline CDR1 and CDR2: ENHRY and SYGVKD. The germline V and J ends were trimmed by 5 bases and 4 bases, with 6 bases remaining between them. The CDR3 is made up of 12 amino acids. In nucleotides, the CDR3 is TGTGCCATCAGTCAGGGTAATCAGCCCCAGCATTTT. This codes for CAISQGNQPQHF.

CDR3 sequence reads: CASSLALIEGSLYEQYF. The CDR3 DNA reads TGTGCCAGCAGCTTGGCCTTGATAGAGGGCAGTCTCTACGAGCAGTACTTC. V and J are TRBV5-4 and TRBJ2-7, with D tentatively TRBD2 (5 bases). V lost 0 bases, J lost 3 bases, and 19 bases lay in between. Germline-derived CDR1 and CDR2 are SGHNT and YYREEE (reference sequence). The length of the CDR3 is 17 residues. The entire variable domain, with the rest obtained from reference TRBV5-4 and TRBJ2-7, is as follows: ETGVTQSPTHLIKTRGQQVTLRCSSQSGHNTVSWYQQALGQGPQFIFQYYREEENGRGNFPPRFSGLQFPNYSSELNVNALELDDSALYLCASSLALIEGSLYEQYFGPGTRLTVT.

In regard to this clone: The sample holds other DNA sequences that translate to the same CDR3. V usage is TRBV29-1 and J usage is TRBJ2-7; 8 bases map to TRBD1. CDR1 is SQVTM and CDR2 is ANQGSEA in the germline V gene. The CDR3 contains 12 residues. V was pared by 7 bases and J by 2 bases, with 4 bases of the junction left unmatched. The CDR3 nucleotides read TGCAGCGGAAGACAGGGGCCCTACGAGCAGTACTTC. It yields the protein CSGRQGPYEQYF.

The rearrangement links TRBV6-1 to TRBJ1-2, with 10 positions matching TRBD1. The CDR3 is made up of 13 amino acids. J was trimmed by 5 bases and V by 10 bases; bases with no gene match: 7. Germline V lookup: CDR1 MNHNS, CDR2 SASEGT. The CDR3 here is CATQGGQGYGYTF. The CDR3 coding sequence is TGTGCCACCCAAGGGGGACAGGGGTATGGCTACACCTTC.